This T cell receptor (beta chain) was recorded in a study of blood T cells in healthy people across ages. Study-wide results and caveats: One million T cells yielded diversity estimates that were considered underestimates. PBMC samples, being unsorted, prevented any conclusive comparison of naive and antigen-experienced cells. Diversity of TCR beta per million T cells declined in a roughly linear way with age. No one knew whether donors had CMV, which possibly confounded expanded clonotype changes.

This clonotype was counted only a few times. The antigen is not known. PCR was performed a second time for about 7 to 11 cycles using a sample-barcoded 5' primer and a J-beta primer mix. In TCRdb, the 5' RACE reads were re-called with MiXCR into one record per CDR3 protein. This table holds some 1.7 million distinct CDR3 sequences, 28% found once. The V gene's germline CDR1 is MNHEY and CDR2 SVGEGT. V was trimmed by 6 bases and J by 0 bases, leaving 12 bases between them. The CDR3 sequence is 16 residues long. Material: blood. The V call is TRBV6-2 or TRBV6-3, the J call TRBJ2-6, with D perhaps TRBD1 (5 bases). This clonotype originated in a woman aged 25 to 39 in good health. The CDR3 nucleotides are TGTGCCAGCAGAAAACAGGCAAGCTCTGGGGCCAACGTCCTGACTTTC. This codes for CASRKQASSGANVLTF.